This T cell receptor (beta chain) was recorded in a study of blood T cell repertoires in COVID-19 (dated by TCRdb to about 2020). Regarding the complete study: The collaborator samples originated in the United States, Italy and Spain and spanned the acute and convalescent phases of COVID-19. Deeply sampled blood TCRbeta repertoires from subjects exposed to, actively infected with, or recovered from COVID-19 were included in the dataset. The prospective study material was composed of cDNA or gDNA derived from T cells, B-cell-depleted T cells, or PBMCs. Where available, HLA class I and class II types were obtained from metadata supplied by the sample provider rather than from assay-based typing. The samples were drawn from the first 160 participants of the ongoing ImmuneRACE study and from 1,254 subjects provided by 6 global collaborators. The repertoires were released in a freely available public database meant as a resource for research on the immune response to SARS-CoV-2. Sample metadata almost always included a de-identified subject ID, COVID-19 status, age in years and sex.

Regarding this clone: Its antigen is still unknown. Base quality data are lacking; no much larger clone is found one base away.

The immunoSEQ Assay, a bias-controlled multiplex PCR, was used to amplify TCRbeta CDR3 regions from genomic DNA. The study's processing was this. Nucleated cell counts per sample were estimated from amplification of reference gene primers within the assay. To quantify the absolute abundance of each unique TCRbeta CDR3 rearrangement, sequence reads were collapsed and filtered. For each sample, productive Simpson clonality was calculated as the square root of Simpson's diversity index across productive rearrangements. As stored in TCRdb, this immuneACCESS dataset retains in-frame rearrangements with V and J assigned. A fraction of the clones does not appear; measured against another copy, unresolved V genes explain less than half of the discrepancy, and the remainder lacks a known reason. The DNA gave D and trimming, while V, J and clone size come from that table. A total of approximately 75,000 clones appear in this sample, 65% to 90% of them only once. The ten largest clones capture approximately 20% of the sample.

The germline V gene specifies SGHDN as CDR1 and FVKESK as CDR2. Measured from the cysteine to the phenylalanine, the CDR3 is 16 residues long. The kept DNA is CDR3 alone, 48 bases in frame from the first base. The germline ends are 6 bases apart after V is trimmed by 0 bases and J by 0 bases. Whole blood was collected in K2EDTA tubes by collaborating institutions according to the institutions' own protocols. Collaborator samples were shipped for TCRbeta analysis as frozen whole blood, isolated PBMCs, or DNA extracted from either sample type. Findings and caveats that apply to the study as a whole: The amount of clinical and demographic metadata varied by source and participant and was provided uncurated.

This sequence was found in a woman aged 50 to 60 with acute or convalescent COVID-19. The chain is assembled from TRBV14 and TRBJ1-6; the best D guess is TRBD1, with 6 bases matching. Input material: peripheral blood. The CDR3: CASSQDRGSYNSPLHF. Read as DNA, the sequence is TGTGCCAGCAGCCAAGACAGGGGCTCCTATAATTCACCCCTCCACTTT.